The source of this TCR beta chain is a study of cytomegalovirus exposure and HLA in healthy donors. The CDR3 is made up of 12 amino acids. The germline V gene encodes CDR1 SGHRS and CDR2 YFSETQ. V lost 0 bases and J 13 bases, leaving 11 bases between the germline ends. With 60 Vbeta and 13 Jbeta primers, the PCR was carried out. The table came from immunoSEQ multiplex PCR; TCRdb's copy has only in-frame clones and leaves some out. The sample lists roughly 200,000 clones, approximately 80% seen once, with approximately 0.55% in the top ten. The gene calls are TRBV5-1 and TRBJ2-1; tentatively, D is TRBD1 (5 bases). This receptor was taken from a woman in her fifties or sixties in good health and CMV-seronegative. Sequenced input: PBMCs. CDR3 region: CASSLEGSLQFF. The DNA for the CDR3 is TGCGCCAGCAGCTTGGAGGGGTCTCTCCAGTTCTTC.